This TCR beta chain was observed in a study of T cell responses to AZD1222 COVID-19 vaccine. Libraries were prepared by immunoSEQ multiplex PCR; TCRdb keeps only in-frame clonotypes and omits some of them. Among roughly 100,000 clones listed, 90% to 95% were seen once. Study observations and caveats: Baseline serostatus was positive in only six AZD1222 recipients. Clonal diversity was possibly underestimated, and the donors were mostly white British, with more females.

The germline CDR1 and CDR2 sequences are MDHEN and SYDVKM. The CDR3 consists of 15 residues. The germline V and J ends were trimmed by 6 bases and 1 base, with 15 bases remaining between them. For this clone: As yet, its antigen is unknown.

The chain joins TRBV28 to TRBJ1-1; D possibly corresponds to TRBD1 (6 bases). The sequence was collected from an adult in good health. Sequencing used peripheral blood, obtained on day 0 of AZD1222 vaccination. The CDR3 region is CASRAGAGANTEAFF. The CDR3 bases are TGTGCCAGCAGGGCCGGGGCAGGGGCGAACACTGAAGCTTTCTTT.